These 26 T cell receptor beta chains originate from one sample sequenced in a study of Graves' ophthalmopathy and Graves' hyperthyroidism. RNA transcripts served as template for amplifying TCR beta CDR3 sequences. Second-round multiplex PCR came after a first-round RT-PCR that employed HTBI primers. TCRdb redid the calling of the multiplex PCR reads with MiXCR, one entry per CDR3 protein. The repertoire holds more than 1,000,000 distinct CDR3 sequences, with about 36% as singletons. What was sequenced was peripheral blood or thyroid tissue (not recorded which). These TCRs come from an adult man with Graves' hyperthyroidism.

As regards this clonotype: The junction and the germline gene differ at one end; a read error may be behind it. CDR3 sequence: CASSVGTNTGELLF. Written as DNA, the CDR3 is TGTGCCAGCAGCGTCGGGACTAACACCGGGGAGCTGCTTTTT. V gene TRBV13 combines with J gene TRBJ2-2; TRBD2 aligns across 7 bases. The germline gives CDR1 PRHDT, CDR2 FYEKMQ (reference sequence). The CDR3 is 14 amino acids.

The sample holds many counts of this clonotype. V usage is TRBV5-1 and J usage is TRBJ2-5, with a weak D call TRBD2 (6 bases). The CDR3 totals 16 residues. Trimming removed 3 bases at V and 5 bases at J, with 20 bases between. The germline V gene has CDR1 SGHRS and CDR2 YFSETQ. In nucleotides, the CDR3 is TGCGCCAGCAGCTCCGGCTCGACTAGAGGTGGGGAGACCCAGTACTTC. It translates to CASSSGSTRGGETQYF.

The chain uses TRBV5-6 and TRBJ1-4; D call uncertain. Near its end, the DNA agrees better with TRBJ1-3, so the J call may be wrong. The germline CDR1 and CDR2 sequences are SGHDT and YYEEEE. The CDR3 has 15 amino acids. The CDR3 DNA reads as TGTGCCAGCAGCTTGGTAGATCGGGCTGGAAACACCATATATTTT. It encodes CASSLVDRAGNTIYF.

As for this clonotype: One junction end does not reproduce the germline sequence, and a read error may be involved. This chain connects TRBV7-2 to TRBJ2-7; D possibly matches TRBD1 or TRBD2 (5 bases each). Germline lookup yields CDR1 SGHTA and CDR2 FQGNSA. This CDR3 contains 15 residues. The CDR3 here is CAGSLLGERIYEQYF. Written as DNA, the CDR3 is TGTGCCGGCAGCTTACTGGGGGAACGGATCTACGAGCAGTACTTC.

The V gene is TRBV20-1, the J gene TRBJ1-3; TRBD1 agrees at 8 bases. CDR1 and CDR2 (germline): DFQATT, SNEGSKA (reference sequence). The V gene end was trimmed by 3 bases and the J gene end by 8 bases; junction bases not matched to a gene: 9. There are 14 residues in the CDR3. The DNA of the CDR3 is TGCAGTGCTAGCAGAACAGGGGGAAGGGACACCATATATTTT. Translated: CSASRTGGRDTIYF.

The table lists this clonotype with many counts. V is TRBV11-2 and J is TRBJ2-7, with D perhaps being TRBD1 or TRBD2 (5 bases each). The V gene's germline CDR1 is SGHAT and CDR2 FQNNGV. Deletions cut 5 bases from V and 7 bases from J, with 15 bases between. The CDR3 totals 13 residues. CDR3 residues: CASSPRDRLEQYF. The DNA of the CDR3 is TGTGCCAGCAGCCCCCGGGACCGGCTGGAGCAGTACTTC.

The chain joins TRBV29-1 to TRBJ2-5; D possibly uses TRBD1 or TRBD2 (5 bases each). The germline gives CDR1 SQVTM, CDR2 ANQGSEA. The CDR3 spans 12 residues. Trimming shortened V by 8 bases and J by 2 bases, and 12 bases separated the two germline ends. CDR3 nucleotide sequence: TGCAGCTCCGGGGCCAGACAAGAGACCCAGTACTTC. This encodes CSSGARQETQYF.

The chain uses TRBV29-1 and TRBJ1-3, with D tentatively TRBD1 (6 bases). The germline V gene has CDR1 SQVTM and CDR2 ANQGSEA. The V end was cut by 8 bases, the J end by 0 bases, with 11 bases between. The CDR3 length is 13 residues. The CDR3 nucleotides are TGCAGCTTCGGACAGCTCTCTGGAAACACCATATATTTT. This sequence encodes CSFGQLSGNTIYF.

V gene TRBV20-1 combines with J gene TRBJ1-1, with 8 bases that match TRBD1. The CDR3 loop spans 12 amino acids. Germline assignment: CDR1 DFQATT and CDR2 SNEGSKA (reference sequence). V trimming: 6 bases; J trimming: 4 bases; junction bases outside the gene matches: 4. CDR3 sequence: CSAAGQGTEAFF. CDR3 nucleotides: TGCAGTGCGGCAGGACAGGGCACTGAAGCTTTCTTT.

This clonotype turned up a few times. The CDR3 DNA reads as TGTGCCAGCAGCCCTAGACAGGGGGCCAACGTCCTGACTTTC. Its protein product is CASSPRQGANVLTF. This chain links TRBV7-2 with TRBJ2-6, with D perhaps matching TRBD1 (5 bases). Germline V gives CDR1 SGHTA, CDR2 FQGNSA. V was pared by 5 bases and J by 4 bases, with 9 bases between. The CDR3 spans 14 residues.

The table lists this clonotype with many counts. The rearrangement uses TRBV19 and TRBJ1-5; no definite D call. The V end lost 10 bases, the J end lost 0 bases, and 13 bases lay between the germline ends. This CDR3 has 14 amino acids. Germline CDR1 is LNHDA and CDR2 is SQIVND (reference sequence). CDR3 sequence: CATQPVNSNQPQHF. The CDR3 DNA follows: TGTGCCACTCAGCCGGTAAATAGCAATCAGCCCCAGCATTTT. The whole variable domain, remainder taken from reference TRBV19 and TRBJ1-5, is DGGITQSPKYLFRKEGQNVTLSCEQNLNHDAMYWYRQDPGQGLRLIYYSQIVNDFQKGDIAEGYSVSREKKESFPLTVTSAQKNPTAFYLCATQPVNSNQPQHFGDGTRLSIL.

In its sample, this clonotype was seen many times. V usage is TRBV9 and J usage is TRBJ1-1, with D uncertain. V was pared by 0 bases and J by 5 bases, with 8 bases between. The germline gives CDR1 SGDLS, CDR2 YYNGEE. CDR3 length: 13 amino acids. CDR3: CASSVAGPTEAFF. CDR3 sequence (DNA): TGTGCCAGCAGCGTAGCTGGGCCTACTGAAGCTTTCTTT.

The rearrangement links TRBV7-4 to TRBJ1-4; 7 bases line up with TRBD1. Losses at the gene ends were 6 bases for V and 7 bases for J; bases not matched to a gene: 2. Germline lookup yields CDR1 SGHVT and CDR2 SQSDAQ. The CDR3 covers 12 residues. The CDR3 spells CASRGDSEKLFF. Written as DNA, the CDR3 is TGTGCCAGCAGAGGGGACAGTGAAAAACTGTTTTTT.

This clonotype was seen repeatedly, ten times or more. The J gene is TRBJ2-5, the V gene TRBV11-2; D gene uncertain. V gave up 2 bases and J gave up 5 bases, with 18 bases separating them. CDR3 length: 16 residues. The V gene's germline CDR1 is SGHAT and CDR2 FQNNGV. DNA of the CDR3: TGTGCCAGCAGCTTAAGGGCAGGTGGTATGGGGGAGACCCAGTACTTC. This translates into CASSLRAGGMGETQYF.

This clonotype showed up just once. The chain employs TRBV7-9 and TRBJ2-2; 10 nucleotides agree with TRBD2. The J segment lost 3 bases and the V segment lost 6 bases, leaving 7 bases of the junction unmatched. There are 16 residues in the CDR3. CDR1 and CDR2 from the germline V gene are SEHNR and FQNEAQ (reference sequence). DNA for the CDR3: TGTGCCAGCAGTTACTCGCTAGCGGGGGACACCGGGGAGCTGTTTTTT. Protein product: CASSYSLAGDTGELFF.

The chain couples TRBV15 to TRBJ1-5, with D tentatively TRBD1 (5 bases). The CDR3 length is 14 residues. Per the germline V gene, CDR1 is LNHNV and CDR2 is YYDKDF (reference sequence). The germline V and J ends were trimmed by 4 bases and 6 bases, with 13 bases remaining between them. CDR3 sequence reads: CATSTRGAGQPQHF. The CDR3 DNA follows: TGTGCCACCAGCACCCGGGGCGCGGGTCAGCCCCAGCATTTT.

As regards this clonotype: This sequence may be a read error, since a much larger clone differs from it by one base. V usage is TRBV12-3 or TRBV12-4 and J usage is TRBJ1-5; 10 bases match TRBD1. The CDR3 spans 15 residues. V was pared by 7 bases and J by 6 bases, with 9 bases of the junction left unmatched. CDR3: CASKGQGYESQPQHF. The CDR3 coding sequence is TGTGCCAGCAAGGGACAGGGGTACGAGAGTCAGCCCCAGCATTTT.

The chain couples TRBV5-1 to TRBJ2-6; possibly TRBD1 for D (5 bases). The CDR3 sequence is 16 residues long. CDR1 is SGHRS, CDR2 YFSETQ, per germline. Deletions cut 3 bases from V and 4 bases from J, with 14 bases between. The CDR3 here is CASSYIQGGGANVLTF. The CDR3 bases are TGCGCCAGCAGCTACATTCAGGGTGGGGGGGCCAACGTCCTGACTTTC. Filled out from reference TRBV5-1 and TRBJ2-6, the complete variable domain reads KAGVTQTPRYLIKTRGQQVTLSCSPISGHRSVSWYQQTPGQGLQFLFEYFSETQRNKGNFPGRFSGRQFSNSRSEMNVSTLELGDSALYLCASSYIQGGGANVLTFGAGSRLTVL.

This clonotype was detected once. V and J are TRBV7-9 and TRBJ1-4; D might be TRBD1 (6 bases). The V and J ends lost 6 bases and 7 bases respectively, with 18 bases between them. There are 15 residues in the CDR3. From germline, CDR1 is SEHNR and CDR2 FQNEAQ (reference sequence). CDR3 nucleotides: TGTGCCAGCAGGACCGGACAGTCCTTGCGTGAAAAACTGTTTTTT. It codes for CASRTGQSLREKLFF.

On this clonotype itself: A much larger clone differs from this one at a single base, so this may be a read error. The chain links TRBV20-1 to TRBJ2-5; D is perhaps TRBD2 (5 bases). The CDR3 contains 12 residues. Germline V gene sequence: CDR1 DFQATT, CDR2 SNEGSKA (reference sequence). The V gene lost 5 bases and the J gene lost 5 bases, with 12 bases spanning the gap. CDR3 sequence: CSAGGLVETQYF. CDR3 DNA sequence: TGCAGTGCTGGAGGTCTAGTGGAGACCCAGTACTTC.

The CDR3 loop is CASNPPGVSPLHF. The CDR3 DNA is TGTGCCAGCAATCCCCCAGGGGTTTCACCCCTCCACTTT. The gene calls are TRBV12-3 or TRBV12-4 and TRBJ1-6; D might be TRBD1 (6 bases). V was clipped by 7 bases and J by 9 bases, with 13 bases between them. This CDR3 region has 13 residues.

This clonotype occurred many times. The chain combines TRBV5-1 with TRBJ2-7, with D perhaps TRBD2 (6 bases). CDR1 is SGHRS, CDR2 YFSETQ, per germline. This CDR3 comprises 16 residues. The V end was cut by 0 bases, the J end by 0 bases, with 13 bases between. The CDR3: CASSLGPGGSSYEQYF. CDR3 nucleotide sequence: TGCGCCAGCAGCTTGGGTCCCGGGGGTTCCTCCTACGAGCAGTACTTC.

The table lists this clonotype with many counts. The gene calls are TRBV28 and TRBJ1-5; D gene unclear. Germline assignment: CDR1 MDHEN and CDR2 SYDVKM. This CDR3 has 10 residues. Trimming took 8 bases from V and 5 from J, leaving 4 bases between them. The CDR3 here is CASGDQPQHF. In DNA, the CDR3 is TGTGCCAGCGGCGATCAGCCCCAGCATTTT.

This chain connects TRBV5-5 to TRBJ1-2; the D is unclear. Trimming removed 2 bases from V and 9 bases from J, with 14 bases in between. Germline CDR1 is SGHKS and CDR2 is YYEKEE (reference sequence). The CDR3 length is 13 residues. The CDR3 spells CASSFNQERSYTF. The CDR3 DNA follows: TGTGCCAGCAGCTTCAATCAGGAGCGAAGCTACACCTTC.

This clonotype was picked up many times. V is TRBV7-9 and J is TRBJ1-1, with D unclear. Germline V CDR1 and CDR2: SEHNR, FQNEAQ (reference sequence). The CDR3 length is 13 residues. Trimming took 7 bases from V and 0 from J, leaving 9 bases between them. The CDR3 DNA reads as TGTGCCAGCATCCAAGGATTGAACACTGAAGCTTTCTTT. Residues: CASIQGLNTEAFF.

This clonotype was counted ten times or more. The V and J genes are TRBV7-6 and TRBJ2-5; D remains unclear. CDR3 length equals 15 residues. From germline, CDR1 is SGHVS and CDR2 FNYEAQ. Deletions cut 4 bases from V and 2 bases from J, with 14 bases between. The CDR3 DNA sequence: TGTGCCAGCAGCTCGCAAATCGGGCGACAAGAGACCCAGTACTTC. It translates to CASSSQIGRQETQYF.